A selection of T cell receptor beta chains follows, all from one sample in a study of T-cell memory formation after mild COVID-19. TCRdb used MiXCR to reprocess the 5' RACE reads, holding one entry per CDR3 protein. The table records about 440,000 distinct CDR3 sequences, around 19% of them present only once. Source material: PBMCs or a T cell subset sorted from them (not recorded which). Source of these receptors: an adult woman who had mild COVID-19 (a few samples of this study predate the infection). Cell type and time point are not known. Both conserved end residues are part of each CDR3. Fields, in order: clone size, V gene, D gene, J gene, CDR3 DNA, CDR3 protein. A D gene is named only where the DNA matches it firmly. Clone size appears in some rows only: once, few, many, or a class for an expanded clone.

clone_size: NA; v_call: TRBV2; d_call: NA; j_call: TRBJ1-1; cdr3_nt: TGTGCCAGCCTACAGGGACTGAACACTGAAGCTTTCTTT; cdr3_aa: CASLQGLNTEAFF
clone_size: many; v_call: TRBV5-1; d_call: TRBD2; j_call: TRBJ2-5; cdr3_nt: TGCGCCAGCAGCTCGACTAGCGGGCAAGAGACCCAGTACTTC; cdr3_aa: CASSSTSGQETQYF
clone_size: NA; v_call: TRBV4-3; d_call: TRBD2; j_call: TRBJ2-7; cdr3_nt: TGCGCCAGCAGCTTCCGACTAGCGGGAGCGGAGGGCTACGAGCAGTACTTC; cdr3_aa: CASSFRLAGAEGYEQYF
clone_size: NA; v_call: TRBV20-1; d_call: TRBD1; j_call: TRBJ2-7; cdr3_nt: TGCAGTGCTAGAGTTGACAGGGGGCCCTCCTACGAGCAGTACTTC; cdr3_aa: CSARVDRGPSYEQYF
clone_size: NA; v_call: TRBV5-5; d_call: NA; j_call: TRBJ1-4; cdr3_nt: TGTGCCAGCAGCTTGAGGGCCGGGTATACTAATGAAAAACTGTTTTTT; cdr3_aa: CASSLRAGYTNEKLFF
clone_size: NA; v_call: TRBV19; d_call: NA; j_call: TRBJ2-1; cdr3_nt: TGTGCCAGTAGTACGACTCCAATGAGCACCTACAATGAGCAGTTCTTC; cdr3_aa: CASSTTPMSTYNEQFF
clone_size: NA; v_call: TRBV24-1; d_call: NA; j_call: TRBJ2-3; cdr3_nt: TGTGCCACCAGTGATCCTCTATCGGGTAGCACAGATACGCAGTATTTT; cdr3_aa: CATSDPLSGSTDTQYF
clone_size: NA; v_call: TRBV5-1; d_call: NA; j_call: TRBJ1-5; cdr3_nt: TGCGCCAGCAGCCGTGAGGGGGGGATCAATCAGCCCCAGCATTTT; cdr3_aa: CASSREGGINQPQHF
clone_size: few; v_call: TRBV6-1; d_call: NA; j_call: TRBJ2-1; cdr3_nt: TGTGCCTGTGCCAGCCCCCCTATAGCGAAAGACTACAATGAGCAGTTCTTC; cdr3_aa: CACASPPIAKDYNEQFF
clone_size: NA; v_call: TRBV7-3; d_call: NA; j_call: TRBJ2-5; cdr3_nt: TGTGCCAGCAGCTTGGGACTTGAGGGTCGGCAAGAGACCCAGTACTTC; cdr3_aa: CASSLGLEGRQETQYF
clone_size: few; v_call: TRBV24-1; d_call: TRBD2; j_call: TRBJ2-3; cdr3_nt: TGTGCCACCAGTGCTGACGGGAGGCGCGGAGATACGCAGTATTTT; cdr3_aa: CATSADGRRGDTQYF
clone_size: NA; v_call: TRBV4-2; d_call: NA; j_call: TRBJ2-1; cdr3_nt: TGTGCCAGCAGCCAAGACGGGGGACCAAATGAGCAGTTCTTC; cdr3_aa: CASSQDGGPNEQFF
clone_size: few; v_call: TRBV12-3/TRBV12-4; d_call: NA; j_call: TRBJ1-2; cdr3_nt: TGTGCCAGCAGTTTATCAGGGGTTTACTATGGCTACACCTTC; cdr3_aa: CASSLSGVYYGYTF
clone_size: NA; v_call: TRBV16; d_call: TRBD1; j_call: TRBJ1-6; cdr3_nt: TGTGCCAGCAGCCAATTAGGGGACAGGATAAATTCACCCCTCCACTTT; cdr3_aa: CASSQLGDRINSPLHF
clone_size: NA; v_call: TRBV6-5; d_call: NA; j_call: TRBJ2-7; cdr3_nt: TGTGCCAGCAGTATGCGACTGGAGCTTTCCTACGAGCAGTACTTC; cdr3_aa: CASSMRLELSYEQYF
clone_size: few; v_call: TRBV20-1; d_call: NA; j_call: TRBJ2-4; cdr3_nt: TGCAGTGCTACAGGACTTACCAACATTCAGTACTTC; cdr3_aa: CSATGLTNIQYF
clone_size: few; v_call: TRBV20-1; d_call: TRBD1; j_call: TRBJ2-5; cdr3_nt: TGCAGTGCTACCGGGACAGGGGGCGAGACCCAGTACTTC; cdr3_aa: CSATGTGGETQYF
clone_size: NA; v_call: TRBV6-5; d_call: NA; j_call: TRBJ1-2; cdr3_nt: TGTGCCAGCAGTTATGTCGGGTCAGGCTATGGCTACACCTTC; cdr3_aa: CASSYVGSGYGYTF
clone_size: few; v_call: TRBV27; d_call: TRBD1; j_call: TRBJ2-5; cdr3_nt: TGTGCCAGCAGTCCAGACAGGGGTTGGGAGACCCAGTACTTC; cdr3_aa: CASSPDRGWETQYF
clone_size: few; v_call: TRBV24-1; d_call: NA; j_call: TRBJ2-6; cdr3_nt: TGTGCCACCAGTTTAAGCTCTGGGGCCAACGTCCTGACTTTC; cdr3_aa: CATSLSSGANVLTF
clone_size: many; v_call: TRBV4-2; d_call: TRBD2; j_call: TRBJ2-3; cdr3_nt: TGTGCCAGCAGCCGCGGAAGCTCCGGGACTAGCGGGGAAGATACGCAGTATTTT; cdr3_aa: CASSRGSSGTSGEDTQYF
clone_size: few; v_call: TRBV19; d_call: TRBD2; j_call: TRBJ2-3; cdr3_nt: TGTGCCAGTCTGAAGCGGGGGGGCACAGATACGCAGTATTTT; cdr3_aa: CASLKRGGTDTQYF
clone_size: many; v_call: TRBV7-9; d_call: NA; j_call: TRBJ1-2; cdr3_nt: TGTGCCAGCAGCCCAGACCGGTATGGCTACACCTTC; cdr3_aa: CASSPDRYGYTF
clone_size: many; v_call: TRBV30; d_call: NA; j_call: TRBJ2-7; cdr3_nt: TGTGCCTGGCAACGGGGCCCTGGGAGGCAGTACTTC; cdr3_aa: CAWQRGPGRQYF
clone_size: few; v_call: TRBV11-2; d_call: NA; j_call: TRBJ1-1; cdr3_nt: TGTGCCAGCAGCTCAGGACTGGGTCGTGAAGCTTTCTTT; cdr3_aa: CASSSGLGREAFF
clone_size: few; v_call: TRBV5-5; d_call: NA; j_call: TRBJ2-7; cdr3_nt: TGTGCCAGCAGCGGCGAACCAGGCTCCTACGAGCAGTACTTC; cdr3_aa: CASSGEPGSYEQYF
clone_size: NA; v_call: TRBV7-9; d_call: TRBD1; j_call: TRBJ2-6; cdr3_nt: TGTGCCGGAGACTCAGGGGGCTCTGGGGCCAACGTCCTGACTTTC; cdr3_aa: CAGDSGGSGANVLTF
clone_size: few; v_call: TRBV20-1; d_call: NA; j_call: TRBJ2-2; cdr3_nt: TGCAGTGCTAGAGAGACTCTAATCACCGGGGAGCTGTTTTTT; cdr3_aa: CSARETLITGELFF
clone_size: few; v_call: TRBV7-2; d_call: TRBD1; j_call: TRBJ1-1; cdr3_nt: TGTGCCAGCAGTACCTCATTGGGACAGAGAAGACCGAACACTGAAGCTTTCTTT; cdr3_aa: CASSTSLGQRRPNTEAFF
clone_size: few; v_call: TRBV4-2; d_call: NA; j_call: TRBJ2-7; cdr3_nt: TGTGCCAGCAGCCCAGGGGGAGCGGGAGAATCCTACGAGCAGTACTTC; cdr3_aa: CASSPGGAGESYEQYF
clone_size: few; v_call: TRBV7-9; d_call: TRBD2; j_call: TRBJ2-1; cdr3_nt: TGTGCCAGCAGCTTATCCCCTAGCGGCCACAATGAGCAGTTCTTC; cdr3_aa: CASSLSPSGHNEQFF
clone_size: few; v_call: TRBV20-1; d_call: NA; j_call: TRBJ2-5; cdr3_nt: TGCAGTGCTAGGCACAGGGCGTACCAAGAGACCCAGTACTTC; cdr3_aa: CSARHRAYQETQYF
clone_size: few; v_call: TRBV24-1; d_call: TRBD2; j_call: TRBJ2-7; cdr3_nt: TGTGCCACCAGTGATGTCAGGGGACTAGCGGAGAGATACGAGCAGTACTTC; cdr3_aa: CATSDVRGLAERYEQYF
clone_size: NA; v_call: TRBV7-8; d_call: TRBD2; j_call: TRBJ2-1; cdr3_nt: TGTGCCAGCAGCTTTAGCGGGATAAACAATGAGCAGTTCTTC; cdr3_aa: CASSFSGINNEQFF
clone_size: NA; v_call: TRBV7-7; d_call: TRBD1; j_call: TRBJ2-2; cdr3_nt: TGTGCTAGCAGCGGGACAGGGTTGTCCGGGGAGCTGTTTTTT; cdr3_aa: CASSGTGLSGELFF
clone_size: many; v_call: TRBV7-6; d_call: NA; j_call: TRBJ2-7; cdr3_nt: TGTGCCAGCAGCTTAGCGTTGGGCGGGGCGCAGTACTTC; cdr3_aa: CASSLALGGAQYF
clone_size: NA; v_call: TRBV30; d_call: TRBD1; j_call: TRBJ2-2; cdr3_nt: TGTGCCTGGAAGGGACAGGGGGCCGGGGAGCTGTTTTTT; cdr3_aa: CAWKGQGAGELFF
clone_size: few; v_call: TRBV24-1; d_call: NA; j_call: TRBJ2-2; cdr3_nt: TGTGCCACCAGTGACCCGCCCCGGAGCAGCACATGGTTTTTT; cdr3_aa: CATSDPPRSSTWFF
clone_size: few; v_call: TRBV7-8; d_call: TRBD2; j_call: TRBJ2-1; cdr3_nt: TGTGCCAGCGTCAAATTTGGACTAGGTTCAGCAGTAGGTGATGAGCAGTTCTTC; cdr3_aa: CASVKFGLGSAVGDEQFF
clone_size: NA; v_call: TRBV11-2; d_call: NA; j_call: TRBJ2-7; cdr3_nt: TGTGCCAGCAGTTACGGTCGTGAGCAGTACTTC; cdr3_aa: CASSYGREQYF
clone_size: few; v_call: TRBV6-2/TRBV6-3; d_call: TRBD1; j_call: TRBJ2-7; cdr3_nt: TGTGCCAGCAGTTCTCCGGGACAGGGGGCGCCCGAGCAGTACTTC; cdr3_aa: CASSSPGQGAPEQYF
clone_size: few; v_call: TRBV12-3/TRBV12-4; d_call: NA; j_call: TRBJ2-7; cdr3_nt: TGTGCCAGCAGTTTAGGCCCAGGGAGATCCTACGAGCAGTACTTC; cdr3_aa: CASSLGPGRSYEQYF
clone_size: NA; v_call: TRBV30; d_call: NA; j_call: TRBJ1-5; cdr3_nt: TGTGCCTGGGCCGGCGGGCCGAATCAGCCCCAGCATTTT; cdr3_aa: CAWAGGPNQPQHF
clone_size: many; v_call: TRBV4-3; d_call: NA; j_call: TRBJ1-2; cdr3_nt: TGCGCCAGCAGCCAGGCCAGGTTTTTCTCTAACTATGGCTACACCTTC; cdr3_aa: CASSQARFFSNYGYTF
clone_size: NA; v_call: TRBV20-1; d_call: TRBD2; j_call: TRBJ2-1; cdr3_nt: TGCAGTGCTAGAAGGTTTACTAGCGGGAGTAATGAGCAGTTCTTC; cdr3_aa: CSARRFTSGSNEQFF
clone_size: NA; v_call: TRBV4-1; d_call: TRBD1; j_call: TRBJ1-1; cdr3_nt: TGCGCCAGCAGACGGTGGACAGGGAACACTGAAGCTTTCTTT; cdr3_aa: CASRRWTGNTEAFF
clone_size: few; v_call: TRBV10-3; d_call: NA; j_call: TRBJ1-2; cdr3_nt: TGTGCCATCAGCCCGGGACTGAACTATGGCTACACCTTC; cdr3_aa: CAISPGLNYGYTF
clone_size: NA; v_call: TRBV6-1; d_call: NA; j_call: TRBJ1-3; cdr3_nt: TGTGCCAGCAGGGACCGTGGGGTCTCTGGAAACACCATATATTTT; cdr3_aa: CASRDRGVSGNTIYF
clone_size: NA; v_call: TRBV6-2/TRBV6-3; d_call: NA; j_call: TRBJ2-2; cdr3_nt: TGTGCCAGCAGTTGGGGGCGAAACACCGGGGAGCTGTTTTTT; cdr3_aa: CASSWGRNTGELFF
clone_size: NA; v_call: TRBV27; d_call: NA; j_call: TRBJ1-2; cdr3_nt: TGTGCCAGCAGTTTCTCCCGCAGCTACTATGGCTACACCTTC; cdr3_aa: CASSFSRSYYGYTF
clone_size: few; v_call: TRBV27; d_call: TRBD1; j_call: TRBJ1-2; cdr3_nt: TGTGCCAGCAGTTTCGGGACAGGGGAAAAGGATGGGTTGGGCTACACCTTC; cdr3_aa: CASSFGTGEKDGLGYTF